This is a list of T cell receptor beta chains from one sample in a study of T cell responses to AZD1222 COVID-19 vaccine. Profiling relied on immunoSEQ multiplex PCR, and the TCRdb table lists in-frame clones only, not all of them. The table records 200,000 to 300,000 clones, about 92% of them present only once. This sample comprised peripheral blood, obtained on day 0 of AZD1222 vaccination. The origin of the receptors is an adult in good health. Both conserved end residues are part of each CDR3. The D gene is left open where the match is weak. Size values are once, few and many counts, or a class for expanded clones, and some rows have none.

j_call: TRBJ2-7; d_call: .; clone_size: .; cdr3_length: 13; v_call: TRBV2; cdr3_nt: TGTGCCAGCACCACTCAGCTCGCCGGGGAGCAGTACTTC; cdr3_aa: CASTTQLAGEQYF
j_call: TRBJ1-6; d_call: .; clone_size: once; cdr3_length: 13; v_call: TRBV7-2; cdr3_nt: TGTGCCTCCAGACGCTCCTATAATTCACCCCTCCACTTT; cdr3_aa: CASRRSYNSPLHF
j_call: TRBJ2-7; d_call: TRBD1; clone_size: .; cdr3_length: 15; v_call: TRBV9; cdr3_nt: TGTGCCAGCAGCCCCGGGACAGGTCAGGGAGGCGAGCAGTACTTC; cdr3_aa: CASSPGTGQGGEQYF
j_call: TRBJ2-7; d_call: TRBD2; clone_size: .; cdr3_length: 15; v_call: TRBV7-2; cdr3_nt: TGTGCCAGCAGCCCCCTAGCGGGTGATCCTTACGAGCAGTACTTC; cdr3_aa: CASSPLAGDPYEQYF
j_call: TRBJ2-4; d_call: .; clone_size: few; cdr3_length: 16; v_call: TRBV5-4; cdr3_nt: TGTGCCAGCAGCCCCCGGGGACCAGGTGGCAAAAACATTCAGTACTTC; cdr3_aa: CASSPRGPGGKNIQYF
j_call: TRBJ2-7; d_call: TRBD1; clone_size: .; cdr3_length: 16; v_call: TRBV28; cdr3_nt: TGTGCCAGCAGTATGACGAAAAACAGGGGGGATTACGAGCAGTACTTC; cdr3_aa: CASSMTKNRGDYEQYF
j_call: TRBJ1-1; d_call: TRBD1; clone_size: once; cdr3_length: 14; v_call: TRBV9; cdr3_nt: TGTGCCAGCAGCTACCGGGACAGGGGGACTGAAGCTTTCTTT; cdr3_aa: CASSYRDRGTEAFF
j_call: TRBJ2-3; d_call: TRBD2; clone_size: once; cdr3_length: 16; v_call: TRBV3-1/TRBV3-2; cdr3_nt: TGTGCCAGCAGCCAAGATAGCCAGCGGGAGGGTGATACGCAGTATTTT; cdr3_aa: CASSQDSQREGDTQYF
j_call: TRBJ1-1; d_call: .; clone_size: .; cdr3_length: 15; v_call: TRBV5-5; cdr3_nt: TGTGCCAGCAGAAGAACAGGGCCCATGAACACTGAAGCTTTCTTT; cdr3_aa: CASRRTGPMNTEAFF
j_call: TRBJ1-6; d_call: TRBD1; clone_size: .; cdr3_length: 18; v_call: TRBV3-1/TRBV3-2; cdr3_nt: TGTGCCAGCAGCCAAGGGATGGGACAGTTCATTTATAATTCACCCCTCCACTTT; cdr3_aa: CASSQGMGQFIYNSPLHF
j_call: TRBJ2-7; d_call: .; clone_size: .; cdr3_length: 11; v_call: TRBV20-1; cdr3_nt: TGCAGTGCGACAGGCTTGGACGAGCAGTACTTC; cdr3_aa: CSATGLDEQYF
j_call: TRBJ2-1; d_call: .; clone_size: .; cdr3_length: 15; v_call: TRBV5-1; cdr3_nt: TGCGCCAGCAGCCGCCGCCAAAGCTCCTACAATGAGCAGTTCTTC; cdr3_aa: CASSRRQSSYNEQFF
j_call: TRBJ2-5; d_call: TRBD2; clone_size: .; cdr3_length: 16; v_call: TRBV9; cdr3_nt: TGTGCCAGCAGCGTAGCAAGTAGCGGGAGTGGTGAGACCCAGTACTTC; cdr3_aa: CASSVASSGSGETQYF
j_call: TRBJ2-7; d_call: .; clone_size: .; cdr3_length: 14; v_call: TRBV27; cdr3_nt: TGTGCCAGCAGTCCACGATGGACCGTCTACGAGCAGTACTTC; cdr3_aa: CASSPRWTVYEQYF
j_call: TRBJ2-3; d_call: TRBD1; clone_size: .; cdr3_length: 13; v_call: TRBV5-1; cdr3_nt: TGCGCCAGCAGACCCTTCGACAGGGAAACGCAGTATTTT; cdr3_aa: CASRPFDRETQYF
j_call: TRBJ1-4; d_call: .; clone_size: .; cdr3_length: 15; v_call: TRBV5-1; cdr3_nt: TGCGCCAGCAGCACGAACGGGGGGTCTAATGAAAAACTGTTTTTT; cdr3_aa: CASSTNGGSNEKLFF
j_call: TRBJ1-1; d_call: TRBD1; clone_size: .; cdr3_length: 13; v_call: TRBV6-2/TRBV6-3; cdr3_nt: TGTGCCAGCAGTGCTGACAGGGTCACTGAAGCTTTCTTT; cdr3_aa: CASSADRVTEAFF
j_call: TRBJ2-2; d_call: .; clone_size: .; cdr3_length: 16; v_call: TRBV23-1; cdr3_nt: TGCGCCAGCAGTCAGGCTAGCGCCCCGGGCACCGGGGAGCTGTTTTTT; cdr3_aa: CASSQASAPGTGELFF
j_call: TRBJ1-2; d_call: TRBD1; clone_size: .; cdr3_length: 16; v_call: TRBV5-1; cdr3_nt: TGCGCCAGCAGGCTAAGACAGGGCTCGGGTCACTATGGCTACACCTTC; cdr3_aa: CASRLRQGSGHYGYTF
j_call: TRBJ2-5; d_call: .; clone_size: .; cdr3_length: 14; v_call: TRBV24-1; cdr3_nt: TGTGCCACCAGTGAACGCGGGGTTGTGGAGACCCAGTACTTC; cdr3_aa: CATSERGVVETQYF
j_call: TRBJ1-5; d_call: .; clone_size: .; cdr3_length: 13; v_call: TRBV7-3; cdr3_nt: TGTGCCAGCAGCCCCCCCCCAAATCAGCCCCAGCATTTT; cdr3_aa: CASSPPPNQPQHF
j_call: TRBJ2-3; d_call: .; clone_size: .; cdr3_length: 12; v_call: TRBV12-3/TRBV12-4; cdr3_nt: TGTGCCAGCGCTAGGGGCACAGATACGCAGTATTTT; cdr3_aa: CASARGTDTQYF
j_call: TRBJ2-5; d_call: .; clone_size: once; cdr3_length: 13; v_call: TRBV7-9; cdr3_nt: TGTGCCAGCAGCTTACACCTACAAGAGACCCAGTACTTC; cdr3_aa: CASSLHLQETQYF
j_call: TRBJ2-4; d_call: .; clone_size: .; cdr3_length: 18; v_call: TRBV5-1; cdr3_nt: TGCGCCAGCAGCCCAGAAAAGGGGACTCACAAGGGGAAAAACATTCAGTACTTC; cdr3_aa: CASSPEKGTHKGKNIQYF
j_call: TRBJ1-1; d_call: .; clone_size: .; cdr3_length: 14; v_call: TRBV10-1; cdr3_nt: TGCGCCAGCAGCGAGAGCGAGTTTAACACTGAAGCTTTCTTT; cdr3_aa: CASSESEFNTEAFF
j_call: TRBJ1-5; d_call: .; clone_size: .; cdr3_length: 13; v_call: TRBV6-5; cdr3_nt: TGTGCCAGCAGCCGGGGCCCTAATCAGCCCCAGCATTTT; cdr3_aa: CASSRGPNQPQHF
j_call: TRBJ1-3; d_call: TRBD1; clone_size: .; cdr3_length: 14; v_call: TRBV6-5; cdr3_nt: TGTGCCAGCAGTCAACCGACAGGGGCGGACACCATATATTTT; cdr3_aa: CASSQPTGADTIYF
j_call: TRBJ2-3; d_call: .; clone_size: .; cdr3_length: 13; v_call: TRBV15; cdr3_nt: TGTGCCACCAGCAGAGATTTGGGGGATACGCAGTATTTT; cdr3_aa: CATSRDLGDTQYF
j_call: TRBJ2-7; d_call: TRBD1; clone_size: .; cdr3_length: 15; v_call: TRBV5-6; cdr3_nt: TGTGCCAGCAGCCCGGCGCCCCAGGGGGAGTACGAGCAGTACTTC; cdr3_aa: CASSPAPQGEYEQYF
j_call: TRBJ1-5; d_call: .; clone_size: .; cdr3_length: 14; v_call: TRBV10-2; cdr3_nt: TGCGCCAGCAGTGAGTCGGGGGGGGGTCAGCCCCAGCATTTT; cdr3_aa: CASSESGGGQPQHF
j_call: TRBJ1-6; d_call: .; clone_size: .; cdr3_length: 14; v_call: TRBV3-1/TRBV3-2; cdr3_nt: TGTGCCAGCAGCCAGTTACAGGTGGGATCACCCCTCCACTTT; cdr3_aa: CASSQLQVGSPLHF
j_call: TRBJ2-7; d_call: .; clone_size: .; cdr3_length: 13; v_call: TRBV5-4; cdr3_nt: TGTGCCAGCAGCTTGAGATCTACCTACGAGCAGTACTTC; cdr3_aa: CASSLRSTYEQYF
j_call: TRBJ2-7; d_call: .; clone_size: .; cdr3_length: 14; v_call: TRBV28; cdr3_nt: TGTGCCAGCAGCGGGACGGCGAGCTCCTACGAGCAGTACTTC; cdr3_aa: CASSGTASSYEQYF
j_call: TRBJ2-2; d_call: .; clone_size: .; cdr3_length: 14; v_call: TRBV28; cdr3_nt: TGTGCCAGCAGTCACAGGTCCCGTACCGGGGAGCTGTTTTTT; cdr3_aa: CASSHRSRTGELFF
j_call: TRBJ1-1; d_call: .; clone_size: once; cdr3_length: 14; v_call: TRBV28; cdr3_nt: TGTGCCAGCACTCTGACATCGCTGAACACTGAAGCTTTCTTT; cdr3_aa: CASTLTSLNTEAFF
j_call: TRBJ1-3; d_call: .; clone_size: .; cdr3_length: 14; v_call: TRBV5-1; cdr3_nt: TGCGCCAGCAGCTTGGGCCCCTCTGGAAACACCATATATTTT; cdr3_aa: CASSLGPSGNTIYF
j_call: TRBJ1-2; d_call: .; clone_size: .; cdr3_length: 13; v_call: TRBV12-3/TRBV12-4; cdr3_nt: TGTGCCAGCAGTTTAGGCAGTCTCTATGGCTACACCTTC; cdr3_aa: CASSLGSLYGYTF
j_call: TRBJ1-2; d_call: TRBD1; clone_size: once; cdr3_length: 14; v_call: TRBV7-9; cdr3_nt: TGTGCCAGCAGCTCCAGGGGGCGCGGGTATGGCTACACCTTC; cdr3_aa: CASSSRGRGYGYTF
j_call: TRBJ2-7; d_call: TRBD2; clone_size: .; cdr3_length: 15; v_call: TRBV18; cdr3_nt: TGTGCCAGCTCACCGACCAGCGGGAGCGAACACGAGCAGTACTTC; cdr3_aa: CASSPTSGSEHEQYF
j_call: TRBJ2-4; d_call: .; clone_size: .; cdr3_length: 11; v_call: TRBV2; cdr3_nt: TGTGCCAGCAGATTAGGGGGGGTACGGTACTTC; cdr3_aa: CASRLGGVRYF
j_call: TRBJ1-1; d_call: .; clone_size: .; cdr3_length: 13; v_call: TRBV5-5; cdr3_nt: TGTGCCAGCAGCCTCCGGGCCTCCACTGAAGCTTTCTTT; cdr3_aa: CASSLRASTEAFF
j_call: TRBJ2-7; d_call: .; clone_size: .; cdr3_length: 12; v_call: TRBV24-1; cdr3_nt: TGTGCCACCAGTCACGACAGAAGCGAGCAGTACTTC; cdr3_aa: CATSHDRSEQYF